These 31 T cell receptor beta chains share one sample of origin, sequenced in a study of CD8+ T cells in alopecia areata (dated by TCRdb to 2017 to 2018). The time point label corresponds to: approximately 4 weeks on oral tofacitinib. This specimen's treatment or condition label, per the study, means: oral pan-JAK inhibitor, 5-10 mg twice daily. Preparation of the library involved the immunoSEQ multiplex PCR assay. RNA was extracted from all samples and reverse transcribed into cDNA, which served as template for TCR sequencing. TCRdb holds this immuneACCESS table with in-frame rearrangements only. Some clones are missing; in checked studies, unresolved V genes explain under half, and the rest has no known cause. Here the sample has around 200,000 clones; 55% to 70% occur a single time. 4% to 5% of the sample belongs to the ten largest clones. Sample: CD4+ T cells sorted from blood, taken at week 4, from a patient treated with tofacitinib. These receptors were obtained from a human donor with alopecia areata.

This chain links TRBV29-1 with TRBJ2-3, with 10 nucleotides matching TRBD1. The trim removed 3 bases at V and 2 bases at J, leaving 2 bases unmatched. The V gene's germline CDR1 is SQVTM and CDR2 ANQGSEA. CDR3 size: 14 residues. CDR3 sequence reads: CSVDDRGLTDTQYF. In DNA form, the CDR3 reads TGCAGCGTTGACGACAGGGGGCTCACAGATACGCAGTATTTT.

The V call is TRBV5-1, the J call TRBJ2-7; tentatively, D is TRBD1 or TRBD2 (5 bases each). This CDR3 is built from 15 residues. Trimming left V 0 bases short and J 5 bases short, with 15 bases between. The germline CDR1 and CDR2 sequences are SGHRS and YFSETQ. The CDR3 here is CASSLVGADGNEQYF. Here the CDR3 DNA reads TGCGCCAGCAGCTTGGTCGGGGCAGACGGGAACGAGCAGTACTTC.

About this clone itself: Other DNA sequences in this specimen translate into the identical CDR3. The rearrangement joins TRBV29-1 to TRBJ2-5, with a possible D match to TRBD2 (6 bases). V lost 5 bases and J 5 bases, leaving 9 bases between the germline ends. The CDR3 sequence is 11 residues long. Germline CDR1 and CDR2: SQVTM and ANQGSEA. This CDR3 reads CSVTGGETQYF. CDR3 coding DNA: TGCAGCGTTACAGGAGGGGAGACCCAGTACTTC.

The rearrangement links TRBV7-8 to TRBJ1-5; the D gene is possibly TRBD1 (5 bases). Germline CDR1 SGHVS, CDR2 FQNEAQ. The CDR3 has 15 residues. With 0 bases removed from V and 6 bases from J, the gap between germline ends came to 12 bases. The CDR3 DNA sequence: TGTGCCAGCAGCTTAGCTGTAGGGGCAGGTCAGCCCCAGCATTTT. Encoded protein: CASSLAVGAGQPQHF.

The sample holds a few counts of this clone. This chain joins TRBV30 and TRBJ2-5; D is possibly TRBD1 (6 bases). This CDR3 has 14 amino acids. Trimming took off 2 bases at V and 5 bases at J, with 15 bases between the two ends. Germline lookup yields CDR1 GTSNPN and CDR2 SVGIG (reference sequence). The CDR3 nucleotides read TGTGCCTGGAGTCCCAGGGGCTTAGGCGAGACCCAGTACTTC. Protein: CAWSPRGLGETQYF.

This clone was seen just once. The V call is TRBV12-5, the J call TRBJ2-3, with D maybe TRBD1 (5 bases). The CDR3 has 13 amino acids. Germline V gene lookup returns CDR1 LGHNT and CDR2 FRNRAP. The V and J ends lost 2 bases and 6 bases respectively, with 9 bases between them. CDR3 loop: CASGLTGTDTQYF. As DNA, the CDR3 is TGTGCTAGTGGTTTGACAGGTACGGATACGCAGTATTTT.

The chain is built from TRBV4-3 and TRBJ1-6; 8 bases fit TRBD1. The trim removed 4 bases at V and 7 bases at J, leaving 6 bases unmatched. This CDR3 region has 15 residues. The V gene's germline CDR1 is LGHNA and CDR2 YSLEER. The CDR3 DNA is TGCGCCAGCAGCCTCCGGACAGGGACAAATTCACCCCTCCACTTT. Translating gives CASSLRTGTNSPLHF.

In its sample, this clone was seen a few times. The chain recombines TRBV29-1 with TRBJ2-5; D ambiguous. The CDR3 totals 12 residues. Germline assignment: CDR1 SQVTM and CDR2 ANQGSEA. The germline V and J ends were trimmed by 4 bases and 2 bases, with 8 bases remaining between them. The CDR3 is CSVVPQQETQYF. CDR3 nucleotide sequence: TGCAGCGTTGTCCCGCAACAAGAGACCCAGTACTTC.

V usage is TRBV5-1 and J usage is TRBJ2-5; a possible D gene is TRBD1 (6 bases). Trimming left V 4 bases short and J 2 bases short, with 15 bases between. Per the germline V gene, CDR1 is SGHRS and CDR2 is YFSETQ. CDR3 size: 15 residues. CDR3 nucleotide sequence: TGCGCCAGCAGCCCCACAGGGACCCCTCAAGAGACCCAGTACTTC. Protein: CASSPTGTPQETQYF.

This clone came up a few times. This chain connects TRBV4-1 to TRBJ1-2, with D tentatively TRBD1 (5 bases). Germline V lookup: CDR1 MGHRA, CDR2 YSYEKL. This CDR3 has 17 amino acids. Between the trimmed V and J ends, which lost 4 bases and 4 bases, there was a span of 22 bases. In nucleotides, the CDR3 is TGCGCCAGCAGCCCACCATCGGGGTTGGGGGTAAGCTATGGCTACACCTTC. It encodes CASSPPSGLGVSYGYTF.

The chain employs TRBV29-1 and TRBJ2-1; D may be TRBD1 or TRBD2 (5 bases each). Per the germline V gene, CDR1 is SQVTM and CDR2 is ANQGSEA. The CDR3 covers 13 residues. Trimming cost V 5 bases and J 3 bases, with 11 bases left between them. The CDR3 spells CSVRGSVYNEQFF. The CDR3 DNA reads TGCAGCGTTCGGGGCAGCGTCTACAATGAGCAGTTCTTC.

The rearrangement uses TRBV6-6 and TRBJ1-2, with D maybe TRBD1 (5 bases). CDR1 is MNHNY, CDR2 SVGAGI, per germline (reference sequence). CDR3 length: 16 amino acids. Trimming took 0 bases from V and 0 from J, leaving 11 bases between them. The CDR3 reads CASSYSPDTANYGYTF. As DNA, the CDR3 is TGTGCCAGCAGTTACTCCCCGGACACCGCTAACTATGGCTACACCTTC.

The chain has TRBV2 and TRBJ2-7; the D is unclear. Per the germline V gene, CDR1 is SNHLY and CDR2 is FYNNEI. The CDR3 contains 12 residues. Trimming cost V 4 bases and J 5 bases, with 9 bases left between them. CDR3 DNA: TGTGCCAGCAGTGTACGGGCCGACGAGCAGTACTTC. Translated, it gives CASSVRADEQYF.

The V gene is TRBV4-1, the J gene TRBJ1-6, with D unresolved. The CDR3 spans 14 residues. CDR1 and CDR2 from the germline V gene are MGHRA and YSYEKL. V was cut by 1 base and J by 6 bases, with 7 bases left in between. The CDR3 loop is CASSQAGFNSPLHF. CDR3 coding DNA: TGCGCCAGCAGCCAAGCGGGATTTAATTCACCCCTCCACTTT.

The V and J genes are TRBV19 and TRBJ2-2; maybe TRBD2 (5 bases). CDR1 is LNHDA and CDR2 is SQIVND in the germline V gene (reference sequence). This CDR3 has 14 residues. The germline V and J ends were trimmed by 1 base and 5 bases, with 8 bases remaining between them. In DNA, the CDR3 is TGTGCCAGTAGTATAGGATTAGCGACCGGGGAGCTGTTTTTT. Translating it yields CASSIGLATGELFF. Using reference TRBV19 and TRBJ2-2 for the parts outside the CDR3, the full variable domain is DGGITQSPKYLFRKEGQNVTLSCEQNLNHDAMYWYRQDPGQGLRLIYYSQIVNDFQKGDIAEGYSVSREKKESFPLTVTSAQKNPTAFYLCASSIGLATGELFFGEGSRLTVL.

This chain joins TRBV5-1 and TRBJ2-5; D is unclear. The CDR3 has 14 amino acids. V lost 4 bases and J 1 base, leaving 11 bases between the germline ends. Looked up from germline, CDR1 is SGHRS and CDR2 is YFSETQ. The CDR3 is CASSTNHPQETQYF. Here the CDR3 DNA reads TGCGCCAGCAGCACCAACCACCCCCAAGAGACCCAGTACTTC.

The chain has TRBV29-1 and TRBJ1-2, with D perhaps matching TRBD1 (5 bases). CDR1 SQVTM and CDR2 ANQGSEA come from the germline V gene. V lost 4 bases and J 4 bases, leaving 22 bases between the germline ends. The CDR3 totals 16 residues. The DNA of the CDR3 is TGCAGCGTTGGGGGGATCTTCTACGGTCAGGGCTATGGCTACACCTTC. It is translated as CSVGGIFYGQGYGYTF.

V is TRBV30 and J is TRBJ2-2, with no clear D. The CDR3 is made up of 12 amino acids. V gave up 2 bases and J gave up 11 bases, with 12 bases separating them. Germline loops: CDR1 GTSNPN, CDR2 SVGIG (reference sequence). The CDR3 DNA sequence: TGTGCCTGGAGTCTCCTAGATCTAGAGCTGTTTTTT. As protein: CAWSLLDLELFF.

This clone was seen more than once but under ten times. The chain employs TRBV29-1 and TRBJ2-7; D gene ambiguous. The CDR3 is made up of 15 amino acids. V was pared by 1 base and J by 0 bases, with 13 bases between. Per the germline V gene, CDR1 is SQVTM and CDR2 is ANQGSEA. The CDR3 sequence: CSVEGTPASSYEQYF. CDR3 nucleotides: TGCAGCGTTGAAGGGACCCCTGCTAGCTCCTACGAGCAGTACTTC.

J is TRBJ2-2 and V is TRBV30; 8 nucleotides align to TRBD2. The V segment lost 2 bases and the J segment 0 bases; nucleotides outside the gene matches: 5. Germline CDR1 and CDR2: GTSNPN and SVGIG (reference sequence). The length of the CDR3 is 16 residues. CDR3 coding DNA: TGTGCCTGGAGTTTCCGGCGGGGGGCGAACACCGGGGAGCTGTTTTTT. This translates into CAWSFRRGANTGELFF. The whole variable domain, remainder taken from reference TRBV30 and TRBJ2-2, is SQTIHQWPATLVQPVGSPLSLECTVEGTSNPNLYWYRQAAGRGLQLLFYSVGIGQISSEVPQNLSASRPQDRQFILSSKKLLLSDSGFYLCAWSFRRGANTGELFFGEGSRLTVL.

The gene calls are TRBV2 and TRBJ2-5; TRBD2 aligns across 9 bases. Germline assignment: CDR1 SNHLY and CDR2 FYNNEI. V lost 2 bases and J lost 4; bases outside the gene matches: 5. This CDR3 contains 15 residues. CDR3 sequence (DNA): TGTGCCAGCAGTGAAAAGGGACTAGCTTTAGAGACCCAGTACTTC. As protein: CASSEKGLALETQYF.

The chain links TRBV7-6 to TRBJ1-4, with D perhaps TRBD1 (6 bases). This CDR3 spans 14 amino acids. V lost 3 bases and J lost 8, with 13 bases in between. The germline V gene has CDR1 SGHVS and CDR2 FNYEAQ. The CDR3 DNA is TGTGCCAGCAGCTTCCACCACAGGGCCGAAAAACTGTTTTTT. It encodes CASSFHHRAEKLFF.

The gene calls are TRBV7-9 and TRBJ1-2; no clear D. The V end lost 5 bases, the J end lost 0 bases, and 10 bases lay between the germline ends. CDR1 and CDR2 from the germline V gene are SEHNR and FQNEAQ (reference sequence). This CDR3 has 14 amino acids. The CDR3 protein is CASSPDTPNYGYTF. CDR3 in DNA: TGTGCCAGCAGCCCCGACACACCTAACTATGGCTACACCTTC.

The J gene is TRBJ1-2, the V gene TRBV2; D is undetermined. The CDR3 is made up of 14 amino acids. The germline CDR1 and CDR2 sequences are SNHLY and FYNNEI. Trimming took off 5 bases at V and 3 bases at J, with 13 bases between the two ends. The CDR3 DNA reads TGTGCCAGCAGTTACACTGAAGGGTACTATGGCTACACCTTC. Protein: CASSYTEGYYGYTF.

Details on this clone: The germline gene is not matched at one end of the junction; a read error may be the cause. CDR3 DNA: TGTGCCAGCAGCTTAGCGAGGGGCTCCAACAATGAGCAGTTCTTC. This gives the protein CASSLARGSNNEQFF. The chain uses TRBV11-2 and TRBJ2-1; tentatively, D is TRBD1 or TRBD2 (5 bases each). The CDR3 spans 15 residues. Germline CDR1 is SGHAT and CDR2 is FQNNGV. The whole variable domain, filled in from reference TRBV11-2 and TRBJ2-1, reads EAGVAQSPRYKIIEKRQSVAFWCNPISGHATLYWYQQILGQGPKLLIQFQNNGVVDDSQLPKDRFSAERLKGVDSTLKIQPAKLEDSAVYLCASSLARGSNNEQFFGPGTRLTVL.

The chain combines TRBV6-5 with TRBJ1-2; D is unclear. The CDR3 consists of 13 residues. Trimming took 10 bases from V and 0 from J, leaving 12 bases between them. Germline CDR1 reads MNHEY; CDR2 reads SVGAGI. The CDR3 nucleotides read TGTGCCACAAAATACGGGCCTAACTATGGCTACACCTTC. It is translated as CATKYGPNYGYTF.

The chain combines TRBV15 with TRBJ1-5; D perhaps matches TRBD1 (5 bases). Germline-derived CDR1 and CDR2 are LNHNV and YYDKDF (reference sequence). V shed 5 bases and J shed 3 bases, with 17 bases lying between them. The CDR3 extends over 16 amino acids. The CDR3 here is CATSRIRQPLNQPQHF. The CDR3 DNA reads as TGTGCCACCAGCCGAATTAGACAGCCTCTCAATCAGCCCCAGCATTTT.

The chain carries TRBV30 and TRBJ2-7; 8 bases agree with TRBD1. The V gene's germline CDR1 is GTSNPN and CDR2 SVGIG (reference sequence). Losses at the gene ends were 4 bases for V and 6 bases for J; bases not matched to a gene: 8. This CDR3 has 13 amino acids. CDR3 in amino acids: CAWTGQGDGEQYF. As DNA, the CDR3 is TGTGCCTGGACCGGACAGGGCGACGGCGAGCAGTACTTC.

The rearrangement links TRBV5-4 to TRBJ1-1, with D hard to call. The CDR3 runs 16 residues. The ends were cut back, 0 bases at V and 7 bases at J, with 19 bases in the middle. CDR1 is SGHNT, CDR2 YYREEE, per germline (reference sequence). Here the CDR3 reads CASSLAGRGPTNEAFF. CDR3 coding DNA: TGTGCCAGCAGCTTGGCCGGTCGGGGTCCTACCAATGAAGCTTTCTTT.

The V call is TRBV25-1, the J call TRBJ1-2, with TRBD1 matching over 8 bases. J gave up 4 bases and V 6 bases, and 4 bases lay outside the gene matches. This CDR3 spans 13 amino acids. Germline V gene data show CDR1 as MGHDK and CDR2 as SYGVNS. The CDR3 coding sequence is TGTGCCAGCAGGACAGGGGCGTCCTATGGCTACACCTTC. Its translation is CASRTGASYGYTF.

This clone was seen once. The chain is built from TRBV18 and TRBJ1-5, with TRBD1 identical over 9 bases. The CDR3 is 12 amino acids. The trim removed 2 bases at V and 16 bases at J, leaving 6 bases unmatched. The germline gives CDR1 KGHSH, CDR2 LQKENI. The CDR3 is CASSPSGQGVHF. The CDR3 bases are TGTGCCAGCTCACCATCGGGACAGGGAGTACATTTT.